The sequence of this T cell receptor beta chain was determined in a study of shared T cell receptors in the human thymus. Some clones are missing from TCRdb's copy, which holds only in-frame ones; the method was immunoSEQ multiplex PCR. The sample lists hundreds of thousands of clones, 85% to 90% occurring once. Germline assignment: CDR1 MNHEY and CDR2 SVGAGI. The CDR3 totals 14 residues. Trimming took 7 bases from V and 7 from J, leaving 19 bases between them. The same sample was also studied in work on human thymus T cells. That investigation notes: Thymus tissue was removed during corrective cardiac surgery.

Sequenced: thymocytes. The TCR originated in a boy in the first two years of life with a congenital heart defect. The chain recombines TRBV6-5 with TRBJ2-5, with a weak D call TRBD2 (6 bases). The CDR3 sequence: CASIVGGPGGTQYF. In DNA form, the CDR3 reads TGTGCCAGCATCGTAGGAGGGCCCGGTGGGACCCAGTACTTC.